These 2 T cell receptor beta chains were all obtained from the same sample, sequenced in a study of blood T cell repertoires in COVID-19. Measured with immunoSEQ multiplex PCR; TCRdb has only the in-frame clones, and not every one. The table shows some 150,000 clones, with 75% to 85% occurring only once. Sequencing was carried out using peripheral blood. These receptors were obtained from a woman between 45 and 65 years old with acute or convalescent COVID-19.

This chain uses TRBV19 with TRBJ2-1; a weak D match, TRBD2 (5 bases). V lost 3 bases, J lost 2 bases, and 8 bases lay in between. The CDR3 is 14 residues long. Germline CDR1 reads LNHDA; CDR2 reads SQIVND (reference sequence). The CDR3 region has the DNA TGTGCCAGTAGTATCCCGGGGACCTACAATGAGCAGTTCTTC. Amino acids: CASSIPGTYNEQFF. Full variable domain (outside the CDR3, taken from reference TRBV19 and TRBJ2-1): DGGITQSPKYLFRKEGQNVTLSCEQNLNHDAMYWYRQDPGQGLRLIYYSQIVNDFQKGDIAEGYSVSREKKESFPLTVTSAQKNPTAFYLCASSIPGTYNEQFFGPGTRLTVL.

This clone appeared once. This chain joins TRBV30 and TRBJ1-2; a possible D gene is TRBD1 (5 bases). V was pared by 4 bases and J by 2 bases, with 17 bases between. CDR1 is GTSNPN and CDR2 is SVGIG in the germline V gene (reference sequence). The CDR3 is made up of 15 amino acids. CDR3 loop: CAWKFGGAMNYGYTF. DNA of the CDR3: TGTGCCTGGAAGTTTGGAGGGGCCATGAACTATGGCTACACCTTC.